Listed below are T cell receptor beta chains from one sample, sequenced in a study of blood T cell repertoires in COVID-19. The data were produced by immunoSEQ multiplex PCR, yet TCRdb's version contains in-frame clones alone and is incomplete. The sample includes some 38,000 clones, approximately 90% of them seen just once. Sequencing used peripheral blood. The receptors here all came from a woman in her twenties or thirties in a cohort sampled during active COVID-19. The CDR3 runs from the conserved cysteine through the conserved F or W. The D gene is left open where the match is weak. Only some rows state a clone size, as once, few, many or a class for expanded clones.

>TRBD1|TRBV18|NA|TRBJ1-1
TGTGCCAGCTCACCGAACTCCGGGACAGGGGTCGAAGCTTTCTTT
CASSPNSGTGVEAFF
>NA|TRBV7-8|once|TRBJ2-3
TGTGCCAGCAGCCTCACCTCTATTAGCACAGATACGCAGTATTTT
CASSLTSISTDTQYF
>TRBD2|TRBV2|NA|TRBJ2-1
TGTGCCAGCAGGGAGCGGGAGGGTCCCAATGAGCAGTTCTTC
CASREREGPNEQFF
>TRBD2|TRBV11-3|NA|TRBJ2-7
TGTGCCAGCAGCCTCAATCTAGCGGGAGTTGGCGAGCAGTACTTC
CASSLNLAGVGEQYF
>TRBD2|TRBV6-1|NA|TRBJ2-3
TGTGCCAGCAGTGCACGACTAGCGGGGCAACTGGGATTCAGCACAGATACGCAGTATTTT
CASSARLAGQLGFSTDTQYF
>NA|TRBV28|NA|TRBJ2-7
TGTGCCAGCAGTTCACTTACCGAGCAGTACTTC
CASSSLTEQYF
>NA|TRBV5-4|NA|TRBJ1-1
TGTGCCCAAAACAGCAGGCCGGGGACTGAAGCTTTCTTT
CAQNSRPGTEAFF
>TRBD2|TRBV19|NA|TRBJ2-7
TGTGCCAGTAGTAACAGCGGGAGAACCTACGAGCAGTACTTC
CASSNSGRTYEQYF
>TRBD2|TRBV5-1|NA|TRBJ2-7
TGCGCCAGCAGCTGGGGACTAGCTTCGAGCTCCTACGAGCAGTACTTC
CASSWGLASSSYEQYF
>TRBD2|TRBV11-3|NA|TRBJ2-2
TGTGCCAGCAGCTTAGATCAGGGAGGGTTCGTCGGGGAGCTGTTTTTT
CASSLDQGGFVGELFF
>TRBD1|TRBV4-1|NA|TRBJ1-4
TGCGCCAGCAGCCAATTGCCACAGGGGGCGCGGGGTAATGAAAAACTGTTTTTT
CASSQLPQGARGNEKLFF
>TRBD2|TRBV24-1|NA|TRBJ2-1
TGTGCCACCAATGGTAGGACTAGCGGGAACTCGGCCTACAATGAGCAGTTCTTC
CATNGRTSGNSAYNEQFF
>NA|TRBV3-1/TRBV3-2|once|TRBJ2-1
TGTGCCAGCAGCCCGAACGCCGTGGGGACACCCCAGTTCTTC
CASSPNAVGTPQFF
>NA|TRBV2|NA|TRBJ1-5
TGTGCCAGCCGACAGGTTGGGAGTCAGCCCCAGCATTTT
CASRQVGSQPQHF
>NA|TRBV24-1|NA|TRBJ1-2
TGTGCCACCAAAAGTCAGGGTGGTGGCTACACCTTC
CATKSQGGGYTF
>NA|TRBV7-9|NA|TRBJ2-3
TGTGCCAGCAGCCCACTAGCTCCCCTGTCCACAGATACGCAGTATTTT
CASSPLAPLSTDTQYF
>TRBD1|TRBV20-1|once|TRBJ2-7
TGCAGTGCTAGTCCGACAGGGATTCTCTACGAGCAGTACTTC
CSASPTGILYEQYF
>TRBD1|TRBV11-2|once|TRBJ1-1
TGTGCCAGCAGCTTGCTCACAGGGGGGAACACTGAAGCTTTCTTT
CASSLLTGGNTEAFF
>NA|TRBV5-1|NA|TRBJ1-4
TGCGCCAGCAGCCCCTGGGGCTTGAAACTGTTTTTT
CASSPWGLKLFF
>NA|TRBV18|NA|TRBJ2-1
TGTGCCAGCTCACCTTTAGGGGATGAGCAGTTCTTC
CASSPLGDEQFF
>NA|TRBV29-1|NA|TRBJ1-5
TGCAGCGCCGCCGGGAAGGGTAGCAATCAGCCCCAGCATTTT
CSAAGKGSNQPQHF
>NA|TRBV7-2|NA|TRBJ1-2
TGTGCCAGCAGCTTGCAGGCGGGCACCCGCGGGGACTATGGCTACACCTTC
CASSLQAGTRGDYGYTF
>TRBD2|TRBV10-1|NA|TRBJ2-7
TGCGCCAGCAGTGAGTCCAGGCTAGCGGGAGTGGTCGAGCAGTACTTC
CASSESRLAGVVEQYF
>NA|TRBV7-9|once|TRBJ1-4
TGTGCCAGCAGCCCTGTACAGGGAACTAATGAAAAACTGTTTTTT
CASSPVQGTNEKLFF
>NA|TRBV14|medium-sized|TRBJ1-6
TGTGCCAGCAGCCCGGGACTGGCCAATTCACCCCTCCACTTT
CASSPGLANSPLHF
>TRBD2|TRBV3-1/TRBV3-2|NA|TRBJ2-7
TGTGCCAGCAGCCCTACTAGCGGGGGCTACGAGCAGTACTTC
CASSPTSGGYEQYF
>NA|TRBV5-8|once|TRBJ1-1
TGTGCCAGCAGCTTGACGCGGGCATCGAACACTGAAGCTTTCTTT
CASSLTRASNTEAFF
>TRBD2|TRBV4-1|NA|TRBJ2-5
TGCGCCAGCAGCCCCGGACTAGTAGTGGAGACCCAGTACTTC
CASSPGLVVETQYF
>NA|TRBV24-1|once|TRBJ2-1
TGTGCCACCAGTGATCCCGGAGGGGGGGGCTCCTACAATGAGCAGTTCTTC
CATSDPGGGGSYNEQFF
>TRBD1|TRBV19|medium-sized|TRBJ1-1
TGTGCCAGTATGGGGGGACAGGGGGGTACCACTGAAGCTTTCTTT
CASMGGQGGTTEAFF
>NA|TRBV10-3|NA|TRBJ2-7
TGTGCCATCAGTGGGCTTTACTACGAGCAGTACTTC
CAISGLYYEQYF
>NA|TRBV29-1|NA|TRBJ2-6
TGCAGCGCTATCTCTGGGGCCAACGTCCTGACTTTC
CSAISGANVLTF